This TCR beta chain was recovered during a study of neurological immune-mediated disorders. This clonotype was seen at least ten times. The antigen is undetermined. V was pared by 1 base and J by 0 bases, with 12 bases of the junction left unmatched. This CDR3 has 20 amino acids. CDR1 and CDR2 from the germline V gene are SEHNR and FQNEAQ (reference sequence). It was by 5'RACE with 10-nucleotide random UMIs that the cDNA was made. Via MiXCR, TCRdb re-called the 5' RACE reads, giving one row per CDR3 protein. Here the sample spans more than 50,000 distinct CDR3 sequences, 3.5% to 5% being singletons. The study's findings and limits: Clinical and MRI features did not associate with the cluster found in multiple sclerosis patients. None of the CDR3 amino acid sequences found in expanded clones was shared across subjects. This suggests that the TCR-beta repertoires were private in all groups.

The chain joins TRBV7-9 to TRBJ2-1; 10 nucleotides match TRBD2. The TCR comes from a man aged 25-40 years with multiple sclerosis. Sequencing used PBMCs. For the CDR3, the DNA is TGTGCCAGCAGCTTAGAGTACGTGAGTAGCGGGGGGAACTCCTACAATGAGCAGTTCTTC. Translated, it gives CASSLEYVSSGGNSYNEQFF.